This passage covers 21 T cell receptor beta chains from one sample sequenced in a study of CD8 T cells in ankylosing spondylitis. From the 5' RACE reads, TCRdb called clonotypes with MiXCR, one entry per CDR3 protein. The table includes roughly 490,000 distinct CDR3 sequences, roughly 5.3% detected once. Study-level points and caveats: Within ankylosing spondylitis blood, a TCR beta motif made up of several highly homologous variants appeared to be characteristic.

The antigens for these receptors are not known. Sequenced sample: blood, either unsorted or a sorted T cell fraction (not recorded which). These receptors came from a male donor with ankylosing spondylitis.

This clonotype was observed at least ten times. The chain joins TRBV6-6 to TRBJ1-1; 8 positions agree with TRBD1. Per the germline V gene, CDR1 is MNHNY and CDR2 is SVGAGI (reference sequence). Trimming cost V 5 bases and J 11 bases; bases outside gene matches: 10. This CDR3 is 13 amino acids long. The CDR3 sequence is CASSPLRTGSAFF. For the CDR3, the DNA is TGTGCCAGCAGTCCGCTAAGGACAGGGTCTGCTTTCTTT.

This clonotype was picked up many times. The chain has TRBV9 and TRBJ2-1, with D perhaps TRBD1 or TRBD2 (5 bases each). The germline CDR1 and CDR2 sequences are SGDLS and YYNGEE. The length of the CDR3 is 15 residues. Trimming took 2 bases from V and 6 from J, leaving 15 bases between them. CDR3 in amino acids: CASSVTSGRFNEQFF. CDR3 nucleotide sequence: TGTGCCAGCAGCGTCACCTCGGGACGCTTCAATGAGCAGTTCTTC.

This clonotype was seen at least ten times. The rearrangement uses TRBV7-6 and TRBJ2-1; TRBD2 matches 11 bases. The V gene's germline CDR1 is SGHVS and CDR2 FNYEAQ. This CDR3 has 14 residues. Unmatched junction bases numbered 5, after V lost 8 bases and J lost 5 bases. CDR3: CASGRLAGNNEQFF. The CDR3 nucleotides read TGTGCCAGCGGCCGACTAGCGGGGAACAATGAGCAGTTCTTC.

This clonotype was found many times. J is TRBJ2-1 and V is TRBV10-3, with TRBD2 identical over 8 bases. The CDR3 is made up of 16 amino acids. Germline CDR1 is ENHRY and CDR2 is SYGVKD. The ends lost 2 bases at V and 9 bases at J; junction bases unmatched: 12. This chain's CDR3 is CAISEQWREEDVEQFF. In DNA, the CDR3 is TGTGCCATCAGTGAGCAATGGCGGGAGGAGGATGTTGAGCAGTTCTTC.

The table lists this clonotype with many counts. V and J are TRBV20-1 and TRBJ1-2; D is uncertain. The V gene's germline CDR1 is DFQATT and CDR2 SNEGSKA (reference sequence). The CDR3 is 11 amino acids. V lost 6 bases and J lost 6, with 11 bases in between. The CDR3 DNA sequence: TGCAGTGCCCTAATAGCCCATGGCTACACCTTC. It codes for CSALIAHGYTF.

This clonotype was counted ten times or more. This chain links TRBV29-1 with TRBJ1-1, with D possibly being TRBD1 (6 bases). Trimming removed 4 bases from V and 5 bases from J, with 8 bases in between. The CDR3 has 11 amino acids. From germline, CDR1 is SQVTM and CDR2 ANQGSEA. The CDR3 DNA is TGCAGCGTTGGGCAGGGGACTGAAGCTTTCTTT. It specifies CSVGQGTEAFF.

The chain uses TRBV7-9 and TRBJ2-5; possible D gene TRBD2, 7 bases. Trimming stripped 3 bases from V and 5 bases from J, with 19 bases between. The CDR3 spans 16 residues. In germline, CDR1 is SEHNR, CDR2 FQNEAQ (reference sequence). The CDR3 DNA is TGTGCCAGCAGCTTGAGAGGACGGGGGGCGCACGAGACCCAGTACTTC. This translates into CASSLRGRGAHETQYF.

This clonotype was seen only a few times. The chain employs TRBV2 and TRBJ2-1; unclear D gene. The germline V and J ends were trimmed by 8 bases and 0 bases, with 8 bases remaining between them. Germline CDR1 and CDR2: SNHLY and FYNNEI. The CDR3 is 13 residues long. The chain's CDR3 is CASEPSSYNEQFF. The CDR3 coding sequence is TGTGCCAGCGAGCCTAGCTCCTACAATGAGCAGTTCTTC.

This clonotype showed up many times. This chain connects TRBV6-5 to TRBJ1-2; 9 bases match TRBD1. Losses at the gene ends were 6 bases for V and 2 bases for J; bases not matched to a gene: 7. The germline CDR1 and CDR2 sequences are MNHEY and SVGAGI. The CDR3 length is 15 residues. CDR3 amino acids: CASSLTGTGNYGYTF. The DNA of the CDR3 is TGTGCCAGCAGCTTAACCGGGACAGGGAACTATGGCTACACCTTC.

There are many counts of this clonotype. The chain is built from TRBV4-2 and TRBJ1-2; 7 bases line up with TRBD1. The CDR3 is made up of 15 amino acids. Germline CDR1 reads LGHNA; CDR2 reads YNFKEQ. V was pared by 2 bases and J by 5 bases, with 8 bases of the junction left unmatched. The CDR3 sequence is CASSQPETGVYGYTF. The CDR3 bases are TGTGCCAGCAGCCAACCTGAAACAGGGGTATATGGCTACACCTTC.

The CDR3 bases are TGTGCCAGCAGCCCGGGGAGGGGCGGGATCCAAGAGACCCAGTACTTC. This codes for CASSPGRGGIQETQYF. The chain recombines TRBV7-2 with TRBJ2-5; 7 bases line up with TRBD2. The length of the CDR3 is 16 residues. After removal of 5 bases from V and 1 base from J, the junction contained 10 bases not matched to a gene. Germline V gene data show CDR1 as SGHTA and CDR2 as FQGNSA.

This clonotype was observed a few times. This sequence joins TRBV4-1 and TRBJ2-7; D is possibly TRBD2 (5 bases). Germline V gene lookup returns CDR1 MGHRA and CDR2 YSYEKL. This CDR3 is 16 amino acids long. Trimming left V 0 bases short and J 2 bases short, with 14 bases between. For the CDR3, the DNA is TGCGCCAGCAGCCAAGATAACGCGGGTACCCCCTACGAGCAGTACTTC. It specifies CASSQDNAGTPYEQYF.

Many counts were recorded for this clonotype. V is TRBV20-1 and J is TRBJ2-3; D gene unclear. The CDR3 has 13 amino acids. V lost 1 base and J 0 bases, leaving 5 bases between the germline ends. CDR1 DFQATT and CDR2 SNEGSKA come from the germline V gene (reference sequence). The CDR3 region has the DNA TGCAGTGCTAGAGTTCCTAGCACAGATACGCAGTATTTT. Translating gives CSARVPSTDTQYF.

This clonotype has a count of ten or more. The genes are TRBV12-3 or TRBV12-4 and TRBJ2-2; D is undetermined. The CDR3 sequence is 15 residues long. V lost 3 bases and J 1 base, leaving 9 bases between the germline ends. CDR3 loop: CASSFLAVNTGELFF. In DNA, the CDR3 is TGTGCCAGCAGTTTCCTGGCGGTGAACACCGGGGAGCTGTTTTTT.

This clonotype appeared many times. The V gene is TRBV24-1, the J gene TRBJ1-5; D uncertain. CDR3 length equals 15 residues. Germline lookup yields CDR1 KGHDR and CDR2 SFDVKD. Trimming cost V 3 bases and J 3 bases, with 11 bases left between them. In DNA form, the CDR3 reads TGTGCCACCAGTGATAGCCTGGACGCCAATCAGCCCCAGCATTTT. Translated, it gives CATSDSLDANQPQHF.

Note on this clonotype: A junction end diverges from the germline sequence, so it may reflect a read error. The rearrangement uses TRBV20-1 and TRBJ2-3, with TRBD2 identical over 7 bases. Germline assignment: CDR1 DFQATT and CDR2 SNEGSKA (reference sequence). This CDR3 has 15 residues. The CDR3 loop reads CCARDPRGDTDTQYF. DNA of the CDR3: TGCTGTGCTAGAGATCCACGGGGGGACACAGATACGCAGTATTTT.

Ten or more counts support this clonotype. The DNA of the CDR3 is TGTGCCAGCAGTCCGGGGACAGCGAGAGACAGGGGTTACGAGCAGTACTTC. Its protein product is CASSPGTARDRGYEQYF. The V call is TRBV27, the J call TRBJ2-7; 8 positions agree with TRBD1. This CDR3 has 17 amino acids. CDR1 is MNHEY, CDR2 SMNVEV, per germline (reference sequence). Trimming cost V 5 bases and J 4 bases; bases outside gene matches: 16.

The table lists this clonotype with many counts. This sequence joins TRBV6-1 and TRBJ1-3, with D uncertain. V dropped 0 bases and J dropped 3 bases, with 12 bases sitting between them. The CDR3 covers 16 residues. Germline V gives CDR1 MNHNS, CDR2 SASEGT. The CDR3 DNA is TGTGCCAGCAGTGAAGCCGCGGGGTATCATGGAAACACCATATATTTT. It codes for CASSEAAGYHGNTIYF.

This clonotype was picked up many times. The CDR3 DNA reads TGTGCCACCAGTCAGGGTGGCGCCGGGGAGCTGTTTTTT. It yields the protein CATSQGGAGELFF. The rearrangement links TRBV15 to TRBJ2-2; D possibly corresponds to TRBD1 (5 bases). The V gene's germline CDR1 is LNHNV and CDR2 YYDKDF (reference sequence). V lost 6 bases and J 6 bases, leaving 11 bases between the germline ends. The CDR3 loop spans 13 amino acids.

This clonotype was detected only a few times. CDR3 protein: CASSAILGSYNEQFF. The CDR3 nucleotides are TGTGCCAGTAGTGCAATACTAGGCTCCTACAATGAGCAGTTCTTC. The chain carries TRBV19 and TRBJ2-1; D might be TRBD2 (5 bases). The V and J ends lost 5 bases and 0 bases respectively, with 11 bases between them. Germline V gene data show CDR1 as LNHDA and CDR2 as SQIVND (reference sequence). The CDR3 consists of 15 residues.

This clonotype was detected ten times or more. The gene calls are TRBV12-3 or TRBV12-4 and TRBJ1-3; 8 bases are a match to TRBD1. V was pared by 5 bases and J by 1 base, with 4 bases of the junction left unmatched. There are 15 residues in the CDR3. This chain's CDR3 is CASSQNRGSGNTIYF. CDR3 sequence (DNA): TGTGCCAGCAGTCAAAACAGGGGGTCTGGAAACACCATATATTTT.